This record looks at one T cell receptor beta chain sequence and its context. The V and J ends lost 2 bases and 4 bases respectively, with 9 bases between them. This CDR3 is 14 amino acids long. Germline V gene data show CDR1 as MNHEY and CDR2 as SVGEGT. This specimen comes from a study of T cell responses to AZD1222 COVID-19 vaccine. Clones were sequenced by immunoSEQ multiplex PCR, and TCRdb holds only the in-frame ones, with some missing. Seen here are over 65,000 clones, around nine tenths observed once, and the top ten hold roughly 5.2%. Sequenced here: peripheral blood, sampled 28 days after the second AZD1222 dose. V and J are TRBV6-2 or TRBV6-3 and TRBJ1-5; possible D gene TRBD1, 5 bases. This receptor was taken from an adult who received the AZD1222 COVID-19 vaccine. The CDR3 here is CASSYSAGNQPQHF. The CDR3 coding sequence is TGTGCCAGCAGTTACAGTGCAGGGAATCAGCCCCAGCATTTT.